Detailed here is one T cell receptor (beta chain). This record belongs to a study of blood T cell repertoires in COVID-19. Across the study: Sample material is recorded as cDNA or gDNA derived from T cells, B-cell-depleted T cells, or PBMCs.

The protocol was immunoSEQ multiplex PCR, while the TCRdb copy is restricted to in-frame clones and leaves out a portion. Among about 77,000 clones listed, about 91% were seen once. V was clipped by 5 bases and J by 4 bases, with 14 bases between them. CDR1 and CDR2 (germline): SGHVS, FQNEAQ. This CDR3 spans 14 amino acids. Sequencing input: peripheral blood. The chain is built from TRBV7-8 and TRBJ1-2, with a possible D match to TRBD1 (6 bases). The source of this sequence is a woman aged 80 or older with acute or convalescent COVID-19. The CDR3 sequence is CASSRLQGSYGYTF. The CDR3 DNA sequence: TGTGCCAGCAGCAGACTCCAGGGGAGCTATGGCTACACCTTC.